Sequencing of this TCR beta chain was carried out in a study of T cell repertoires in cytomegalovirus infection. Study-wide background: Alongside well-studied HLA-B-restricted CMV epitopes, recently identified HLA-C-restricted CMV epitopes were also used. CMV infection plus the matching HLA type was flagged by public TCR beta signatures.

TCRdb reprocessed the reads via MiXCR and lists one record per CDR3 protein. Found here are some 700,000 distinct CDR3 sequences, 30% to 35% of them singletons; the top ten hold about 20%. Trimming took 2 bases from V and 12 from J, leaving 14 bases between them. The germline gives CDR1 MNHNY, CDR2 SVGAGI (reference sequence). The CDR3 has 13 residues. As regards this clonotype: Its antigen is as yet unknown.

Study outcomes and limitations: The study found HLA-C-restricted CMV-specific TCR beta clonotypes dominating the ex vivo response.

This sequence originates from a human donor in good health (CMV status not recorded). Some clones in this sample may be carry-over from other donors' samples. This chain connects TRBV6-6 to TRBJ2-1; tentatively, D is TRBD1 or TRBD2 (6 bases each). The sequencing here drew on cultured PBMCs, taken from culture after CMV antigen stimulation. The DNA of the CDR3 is TGTGCCAGCAGTTACGGTCTCGGGGGCCGGCAGTTCTTC. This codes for CASSYGLGGRQFF.